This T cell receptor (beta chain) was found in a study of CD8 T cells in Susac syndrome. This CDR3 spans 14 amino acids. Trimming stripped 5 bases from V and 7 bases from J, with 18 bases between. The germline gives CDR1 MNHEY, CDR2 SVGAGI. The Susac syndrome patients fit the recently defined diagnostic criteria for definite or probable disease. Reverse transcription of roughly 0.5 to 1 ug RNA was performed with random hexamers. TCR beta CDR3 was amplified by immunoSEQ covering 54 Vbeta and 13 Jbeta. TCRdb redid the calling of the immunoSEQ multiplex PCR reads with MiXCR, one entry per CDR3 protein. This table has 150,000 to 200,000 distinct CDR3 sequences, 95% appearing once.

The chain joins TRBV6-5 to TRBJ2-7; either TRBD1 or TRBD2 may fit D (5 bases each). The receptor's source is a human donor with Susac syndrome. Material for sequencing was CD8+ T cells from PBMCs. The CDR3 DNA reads TGTGCCAGCAGTCTGGGCCTACGGGGCGTAGAGCAGTACTTC. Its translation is CASSLGLRGVEQYF.